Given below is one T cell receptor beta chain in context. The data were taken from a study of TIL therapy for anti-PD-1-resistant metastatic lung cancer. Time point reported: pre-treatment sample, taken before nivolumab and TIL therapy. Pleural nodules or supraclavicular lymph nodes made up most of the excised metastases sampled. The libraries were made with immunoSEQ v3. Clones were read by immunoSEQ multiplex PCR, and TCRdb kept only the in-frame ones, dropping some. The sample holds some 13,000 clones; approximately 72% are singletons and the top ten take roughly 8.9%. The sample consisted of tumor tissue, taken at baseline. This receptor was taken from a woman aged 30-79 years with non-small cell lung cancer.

CDR3 residues: CASSKEGTGHNEQFF. CDR3 bases: TGTGCCAGTAGTAAAGAGGGGACAGGACACAATGAGCAGTTCTTC. V gene TRBV19 combines with J gene TRBJ2-1, with 8 bases aligning to TRBD1. In germline, CDR1 is LNHDA, CDR2 SQIVND (reference sequence). J gave up 5 bases and V 4 bases, and 7 bases lay outside the gene matches. CDR3 length equals 15 residues. Based on the CDR3 plus reference TRBV19 and TRBJ2-1, the full variable domain is DGGITQSPKYLFRKEGQNVTLSCEQNLNHDAMYWYRQDPGQGLRLIYYSQIVNDFQKGDIAEGYSVSREKKESFPLTVTSAQKNPTAFYLCASSKEGTGHNEQFFGPGTRLTVL.